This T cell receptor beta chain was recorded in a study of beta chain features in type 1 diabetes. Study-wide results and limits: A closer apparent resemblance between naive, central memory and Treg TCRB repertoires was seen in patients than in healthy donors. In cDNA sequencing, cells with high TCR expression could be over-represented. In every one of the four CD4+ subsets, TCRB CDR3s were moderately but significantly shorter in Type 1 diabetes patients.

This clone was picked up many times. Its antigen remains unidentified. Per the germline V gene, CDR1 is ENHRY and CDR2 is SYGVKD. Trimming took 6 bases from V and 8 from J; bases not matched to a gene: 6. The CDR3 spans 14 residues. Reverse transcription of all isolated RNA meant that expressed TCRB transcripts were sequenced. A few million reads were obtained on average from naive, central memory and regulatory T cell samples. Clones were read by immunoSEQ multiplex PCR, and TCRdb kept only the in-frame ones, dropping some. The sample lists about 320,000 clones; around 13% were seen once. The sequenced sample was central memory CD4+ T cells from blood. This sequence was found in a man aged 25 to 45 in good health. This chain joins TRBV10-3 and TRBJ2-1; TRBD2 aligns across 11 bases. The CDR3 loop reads CAIRVSGGAYEQFF. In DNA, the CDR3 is TGTGCCATCAGGGTTAGCGGGGGGGCATATGAGCAGTTCTTC.